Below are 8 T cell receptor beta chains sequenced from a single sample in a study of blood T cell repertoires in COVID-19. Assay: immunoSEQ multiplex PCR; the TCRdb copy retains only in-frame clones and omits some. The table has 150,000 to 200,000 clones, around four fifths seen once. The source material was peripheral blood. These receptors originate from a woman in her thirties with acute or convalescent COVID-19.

CDR3 region: CASSLDGRLPFTQYF. The DNA for the CDR3 is TGTGCCAGCAGCTTAGATGGCAGGCTCCCTTTCACGCAGTATTTT. This chain connects TRBV7-9 to TRBJ2-3; no clear D. CDR3 length equals 15 residues. V lost 1 base, J lost 9 bases, and 17 bases lay in between. The germline CDR1 and CDR2 sequences are SEHNR and FQNEAQ (reference sequence). The full variable domain, completed using reference TRBV7-9 and TRBJ2-3, is DTGVSQNPRHKITKRGQNVTFRCDPISEHNRLYWYRQTLGQGPEFLTYFQNEAQLEKSRLLSDRFSAERPKGSFSTLEIQRTEQGDSAMYLCASSLDGRLPFTQYFGPGTRLTVL.

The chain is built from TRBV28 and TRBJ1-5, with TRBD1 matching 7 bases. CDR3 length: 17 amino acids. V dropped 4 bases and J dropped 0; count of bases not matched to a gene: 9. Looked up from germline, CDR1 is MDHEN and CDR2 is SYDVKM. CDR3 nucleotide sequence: TGTGCCAGCAGTTCGCAAAAAGACAGGGTTAGCAATCAGCCCCAGCATTTT. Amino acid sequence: CASSSQKDRVSNQPQHF.

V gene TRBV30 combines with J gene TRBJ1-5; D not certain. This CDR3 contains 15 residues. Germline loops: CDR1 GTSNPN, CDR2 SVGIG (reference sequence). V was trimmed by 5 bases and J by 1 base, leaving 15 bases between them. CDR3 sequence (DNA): TGTGCCTGGGGAGCCAATACGGGGAGCAATCAGCCCCAGCATTTT. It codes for CAWGANTGSNQPQHF.

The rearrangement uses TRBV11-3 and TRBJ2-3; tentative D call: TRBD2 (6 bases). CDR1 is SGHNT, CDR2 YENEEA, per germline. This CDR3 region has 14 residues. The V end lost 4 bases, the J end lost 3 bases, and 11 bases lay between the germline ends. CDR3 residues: CASSSAGRTDTQYF. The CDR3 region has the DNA TGTGCCAGCAGCTCCGCCGGGAGAACAGATACGCAGTATTTT.

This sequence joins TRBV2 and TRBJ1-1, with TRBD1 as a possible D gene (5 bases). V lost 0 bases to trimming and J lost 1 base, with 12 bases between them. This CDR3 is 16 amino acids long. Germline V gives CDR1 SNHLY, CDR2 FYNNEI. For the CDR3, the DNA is TGTGCCAGCAGTGAAGCTGGTTTGGGGCCGAACACTGAAGCTTTCTTT. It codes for CASSEAGLGPNTEAFF. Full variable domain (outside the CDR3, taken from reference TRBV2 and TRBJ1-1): EPEVTQTPSHQVTQMGQEVILRCVPISNHLYFYWYRQILGQKVEFLVSFYNNEISEKSEIFDDQFSVERPDGSNFTLKIRSTKLEDSAMYFCASSEAGLGPNTEAFFGQGTRLTVV.

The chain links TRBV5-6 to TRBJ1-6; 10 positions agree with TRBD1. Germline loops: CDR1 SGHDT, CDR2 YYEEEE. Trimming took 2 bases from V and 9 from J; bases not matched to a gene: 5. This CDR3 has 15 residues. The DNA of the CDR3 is TGTGCCAGCAGCTTCCCGAGGACAGGGGGTTCACCCCTCCACTTT. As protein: CASSFPRTGGSPLHF.

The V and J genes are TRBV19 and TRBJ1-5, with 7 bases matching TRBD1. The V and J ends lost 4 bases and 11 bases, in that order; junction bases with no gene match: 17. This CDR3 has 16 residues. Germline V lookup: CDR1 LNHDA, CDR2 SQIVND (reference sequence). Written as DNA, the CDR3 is TGTGCCAGTAGTACGCAAGGCGGTAACAAAGGGGGCTCCCAGCATTTT. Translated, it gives CASSTQGGNKGGSQHF. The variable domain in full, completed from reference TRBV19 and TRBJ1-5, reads DGGITQSPKYLFRKEGQNVTLSCEQNLNHDAMYWYRQDPGQGLRLIYYSQIVNDFQKGDIAEGYSVSREKKESFPLTVTSAQKNPTAFYLCASSTQGGNKGGSQHFGDGTRLSIL.

CDR3 sequence: CASSLGQPDGYTF. DNA for the CDR3: TGTGCCAGCAGCCTGGGACAGCCAGATGGCTACACCTTC. This chain links TRBV28 with TRBJ1-2; 7 bases line up with TRBD1. The CDR3 loop spans 13 amino acids. J lost 6 bases, V lost 6 bases, and 7 bases had no gene match. Germline loops: CDR1 MDHEN, CDR2 SYDVKM.